This TCR beta chain came from a study of spatial heterogeneity in lung cancer (dated by TCRdb to 2018 to 2020). About the investigation overall: More beta-chain than alpha-chain transcripts were consistently detected, likely reflecting higher beta-chain transcript abundance. In the raw uncorrected reads, each unique combination of TCR and UMI appeared on average more than ten times. In non-small cell lung cancer, the study made a quantitative comparison of TCR alpha and beta repertoires among multiple tumor regions, matched nontumor lung and blood. TCR repertoire features were related to nonsynonymous mutation counts determined by whole-exome sequencing of tumor tissue. Both alpha and beta chains were TCR-sequenced in approximately 200 tumor regions, under 70 matched nontumor lung samples and around 54 PBMC samples obtained at surgery.

General findings and caveats noted by the study authors: Confirming at a functional level the hypothesis that regional TCRs recognize regional mutations was considered to require additional single-cell paired TCR alpha and beta sequencing.

A word on this clonotype: Its antigen target is currently unknown. Per-base qualities were not stored, and no clone one base away is much larger.

This specimen's time point label, interpreted: sample taken at primary tumor resection. Donors were over 60 patients with early-stage, untreated non-small cell lung cancer from the lung TRACERx cohort. For TCR sequencing, whole RNA was extracted from tumor and nontumor lung tissue, or from cryopreserved PBMC samples, and no cell sorting was done. Only patients for whom sufficient RNA was available from at least two tumor regions were selected for TCR sequencing. Before selection, tumor and adjacent nontumor lung specimens were reviewed by a lung pathologist. Germline trimming amounts to 3 bases on V and 9 bases on J, with 7 as the count of junction bases outside the gene matches. The CDR3 contains 13 residues, cysteine and phenylalanine counted. The entry retains the CDR3 DNA only, 39 bases that are in frame from base 1. Per the germline V gene, SQVTM is the CDR1 and ANQGSEA is the CDR2. Library method: 5' RACE. Sequencing relied on a NextSeq 500. In the TCR library protocol, a unique molecular identifier was attached to each TCR cDNA molecule so that PCR and sequencing errors could be corrected. The authors processed their data as follows. TCR identification, UMI-based error correction and CDR3 extraction were all carried out with Decombinator tools. Expanded TCRs were defined as those above a frequency of 2 per 1,000, corresponding to the top 1% of the tumor frequency distribution. Each repertoire was subsampled 100 times to 5,000 TCRs, after which Renyi diversity was computed with the R vegan package. CDR3 similarity networks were built from amino acid triplet string-kernel similarity, with CDR3s being connected when pairwise similarity was above 0.82. The public reads were reprocessed in TCRdb via fastp at Q25 and MiXCR, keeping in-frame beta chains. Rows are unified per CDR3 protein, each entry keeping the most common DNA and genes. For this entry, the V and J calls and clone size follow TCRdb and not the study's own pipeline. Across this sample there are 6,400 or so distinct CDR3 sequences, with around 19% seen only once. The top ten clonotypes cover less than 20% of the sample.

The chain was built from TRBV29-1 and TRBJ2-4; 8 bases in the middle match TRBD1. The clonotype originates from a male donor with early-stage non-small cell lung cancer. The sample consisted of normal lung tissue next to the tumor, taken at surgery. The CDR3 has the sequence CSVDAGGVGIQYF. The bases are TGCAGCGTTGACGCAGGGGGCGTTGGCATTCAGTACTTC.